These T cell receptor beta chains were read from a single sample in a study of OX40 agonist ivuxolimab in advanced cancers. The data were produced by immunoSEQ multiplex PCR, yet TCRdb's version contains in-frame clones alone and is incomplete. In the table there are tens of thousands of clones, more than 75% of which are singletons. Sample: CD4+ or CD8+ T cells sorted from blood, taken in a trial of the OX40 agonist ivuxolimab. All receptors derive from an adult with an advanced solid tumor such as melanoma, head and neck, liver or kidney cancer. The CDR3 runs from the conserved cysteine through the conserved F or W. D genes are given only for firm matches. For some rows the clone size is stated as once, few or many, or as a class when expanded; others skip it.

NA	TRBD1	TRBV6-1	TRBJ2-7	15	TGTGCCAGCAGCGAACAGGGGCGCGTTACCTACGAGCAGTACTTC	CASSEQGRVTYEQYF
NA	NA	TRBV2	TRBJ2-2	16	TGTGCCAGCAGCGAATCCCGGGCCCCCCGAGCCGGGGAGCTGTTTTTT	CASSESRAPRAGELFF
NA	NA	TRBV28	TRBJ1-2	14	TGTGCCAGCAGTTTATTTACGGGTTTGGGCGGCTACACCTTC	CASSLFTGLGGYTF
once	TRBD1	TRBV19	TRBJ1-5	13	TGTGCCACAGGACAGGATAGCAATCAGCCCCAGCATTTT	CATGQDSNQPQHF
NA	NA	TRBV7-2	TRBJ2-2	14	TGTGCCAGCAGCTCGATAAGTACCACCGGGGAGCTGTTTTTT	CASSSISTTGELFF
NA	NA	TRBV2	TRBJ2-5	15	TGTGCCAGCAGTGAAGGGGGCAGGGGCCTCGGGACCCAGTACTTC	CASSEGGRGLGTQYF
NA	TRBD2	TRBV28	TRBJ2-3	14	TGTGCCATCGGGGCGGGAGGGTCCACAGATACGCAGTATTTT	CAIGAGGSTDTQYF
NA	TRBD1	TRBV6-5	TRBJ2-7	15	TGTGCCAGCAGTGGGACAGGGGACTTATCCTACGAGCAGTACTTC	CASSGTGDLSYEQYF
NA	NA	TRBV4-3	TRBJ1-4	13	TGCGCCAGCAGCCCCCAGAAGGAGGGAAAACTGTTTTTT	CASSPQKEGKLFF
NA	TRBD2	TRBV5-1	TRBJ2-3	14	TGCGCCAGCAGCTTGTCTGCGGGAGGAGGATCGCAGTATTTT	CASSLSAGGGSQYF
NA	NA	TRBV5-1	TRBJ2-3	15	TGCGCCAGCTTCGAGGGGCCTTCAGGGGGGGATACGCAGTATTTT	CASFEGPSGGDTQYF
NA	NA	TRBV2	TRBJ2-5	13	TGTGCCAGCAGTGAAAACCTCCGGGAGACCCAGTACTTC	CASSENLRETQYF
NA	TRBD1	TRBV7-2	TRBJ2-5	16	TGTGCCAGCAAGCTTTGGGGACAGGCCAACCAAGAGACCCAGTACTTC	CASKLWGQANQETQYF
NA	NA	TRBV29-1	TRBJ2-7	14	TGCAGCGTCCCCCGGGACGGAAACTCCTACGAGCAGTACTTC	CSVPRDGNSYEQYF
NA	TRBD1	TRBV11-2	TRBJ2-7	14	TGTGCCAGCAGCCCAGGGGGTTCCGTCAACGAGCAGTACTTC	CASSPGGSVNEQYF
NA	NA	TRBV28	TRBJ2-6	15	TGTGCCAGCAGTCAGGACGGGGCTGGGGCCAACGTCCTGACTTTC	CASSQDGAGANVLTF
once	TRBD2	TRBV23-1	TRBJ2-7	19	TGCGCCAGCAGTCAACCTCCGTGGAGACTAGCGGGAGGCCGGTACGAGCAGTACTTC	CASSQPPWRLAGGRYEQYF
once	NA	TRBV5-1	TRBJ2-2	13	TGCGCCAGCAGCTTGGCCGGGGGCGGGGAGCTGTTTTTT	CASSLAGGGELFF
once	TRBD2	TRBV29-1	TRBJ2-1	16	TGCAGCGTTGAAGGAATAGCGGGAGGGCAGTACAATGAGCAGTTCTTC	CSVEGIAGGQYNEQFF
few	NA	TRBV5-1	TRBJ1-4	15	TGCGCCAGCAGCCCACAGGGAAGCTTAGGTGAAAAACTGTTTTTT	CASSPQGSLGEKLFF
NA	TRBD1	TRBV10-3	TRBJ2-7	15	TGTGCCATCAGTGGGACCGGGACAGGGGCCTACGAGCAGTACTTC	CAISGTGTGAYEQYF
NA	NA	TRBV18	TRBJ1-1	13	TGTGCCAGCTCACCAGGCTGGAACACTGAAGCTTTCTTT	CASSPGWNTEAFF
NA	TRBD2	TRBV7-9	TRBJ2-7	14	TGTGCCAGCAGCTCGGGGGGTCGCTCCTACGAGCAGTACTTC	CASSSGGRSYEQYF
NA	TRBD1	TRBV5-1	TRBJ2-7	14	TGCGCCAGCAGCCGGGACAGGGATGCCTACGAGCAGTACTTC	CASSRDRDAYEQYF
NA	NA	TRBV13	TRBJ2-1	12	TGTGCCAGCAGCTTAATGGGGTTTGAGCAGTTCTTC	CASSLMGFEQFF
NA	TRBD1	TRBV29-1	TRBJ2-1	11	TGCAGCGTCGAAAGAGGACAGGGGAAGTTCTTC	CSVERGQGKFF
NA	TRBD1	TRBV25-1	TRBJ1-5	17	TGTGCCAGCACAGACAGGGGGGGCTTCGGTAGCAATCAGCCCCAGCATTTT	CASTDRGGFGSNQPQHF
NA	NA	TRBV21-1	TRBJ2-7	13	TGTGCCAGCAGCAAAGGTCATAGCTACGAGCAGTACTTC	CASSKGHSYEQYF
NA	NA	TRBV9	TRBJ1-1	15	TGTGCCAGCAGCGTAGTTGACGGGAGTGGCACTGAAGCTTTCTTT	CASSVVDGSGTEAFF
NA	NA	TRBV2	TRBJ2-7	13	TGTGCCGGCAATACAGGGTCCCTACGCGAGCAGTACTTC	CAGNTGSLREQYF
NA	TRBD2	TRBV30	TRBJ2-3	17	TGTGCCTGGAGTGTACTAGGGGCTAGCGGGATTACGGATACGCAGTATTTT	CAWSVLGASGITDTQYF
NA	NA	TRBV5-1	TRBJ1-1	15	TGCGCCAGCAGCTTGACCGGGTCAGGCAACACTGAAGCTTTCTTT	CASSLTGSGNTEAFF
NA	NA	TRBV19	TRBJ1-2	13	TGTGCCAGTAGTATAGGGCAGTCCTATGGCTACACCTTC	CASSIGQSYGYTF
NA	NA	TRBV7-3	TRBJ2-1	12	TGTGCCAGCAGCCCGGGCAGCGACGAGCAGTTCTTC	CASSPGSDEQFF
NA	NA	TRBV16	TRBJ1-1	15	TGTGCCAGCAGCCCCTACCGGACGGTAAACACTGAAGCTTTCTTT	CASSPYRTVNTEAFF
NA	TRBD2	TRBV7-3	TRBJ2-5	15	TGTGCCAGCAGCCCGGGACTAGCGGGGAGCGAGACCCAGTACTTC	CASSPGLAGSETQYF
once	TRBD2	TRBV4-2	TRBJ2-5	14	TGTGCCAGCAGCCAACCTGGGACTAGAGAGACCCAGTACTTC	CASSQPGTRETQYF
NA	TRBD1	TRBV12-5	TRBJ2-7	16	TGTGCTAGTGGTCAACCCCGGGACAGGGGCTCCTACGAGCAGTACTTC	CASGQPRDRGSYEQYF
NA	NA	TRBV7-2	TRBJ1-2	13	TGTGCCAGCAGCTTACTGGTTAACTATGGCTACACCTTC	CASSLLVNYGYTF
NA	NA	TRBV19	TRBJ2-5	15	TGTGCCAGTAGTCCCTATACGGGGGCTGGGGAGACCCAGTACTTC	CASSPYTGAGETQYF
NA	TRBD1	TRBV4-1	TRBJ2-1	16	TGCGCCAGCAGCCAAGACCGGGACAGTACCTACAATGAGCAGTTCTTC	CASSQDRDSTYNEQFF
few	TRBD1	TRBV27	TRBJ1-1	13	TGTGCCAGCAGGCAACAGGGGAGGACTGAAGCTTTCTTT	CASRQQGRTEAFF
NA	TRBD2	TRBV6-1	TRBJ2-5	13	TGTGCCAGTCTAGCGGGAGTCCCAGAGACCCAGTACTTC	CASLAGVPETQYF
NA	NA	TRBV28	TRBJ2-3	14	TGTGCCAGCAGTTTTGGAGCGAATACAGATACGCAGTATTTT	CASSFGANTDTQYF
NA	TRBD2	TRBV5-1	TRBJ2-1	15	TGCGCCAGCAGCTTGCTCGGGACTAGCAGTAATGAGCAGTTCTTC	CASSLLGTSSNEQFF
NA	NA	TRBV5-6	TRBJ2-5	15	TGTGCCAGCAGCTTGGCGGGCCACCCTCAAGAGACCCAGTACTTC	CASSLAGHPQETQYF
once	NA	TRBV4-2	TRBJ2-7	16	TGTGCCAGCAGCCAAGATCTGAAGGGGGGCAACCACGAGCAGTACTTC	CASSQDLKGGNHEQYF
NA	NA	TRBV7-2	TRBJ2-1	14	TGTGCCAGCAGCAAGCACGGCCGGAACAATGAGCAGTTCTTC	CASSKHGRNNEQFF
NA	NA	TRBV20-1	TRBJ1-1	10	TGCAGTGCCTGGAACACTGAAGCTTTCTTT	CSAWNTEAFF